This TCR beta chain originates from a study of T-cell reconstitution after alpha-beta-depleted transplantation in children (dated by TCRdb to the mid-2010s). About the study as a whole: The study quantitatively tracked T-cell immune reconstitution after TCRalphabeta/CD19-depleted allogeneic hematopoietic cell transplantation in children using TCR repertoire profiling.

Library prep was done by PCR. Reads for this sample came from an Illumina HiSeq 2500. TCR libraries were prepared with molecular barcoding, using unique molecular identifiers to normalize TCRbeta repertoire quantification. TCRdb cleaned the public reads at Q25 with fastp, built clones with MiXCR and kept in-frame beta chains. Merged by CDR3 protein, the rows form single entries marked with the most common genes and DNA. For this sample there are approximately 200,000 distinct CDR3 sequences; roughly 15% appear just once. About 13% of the sample goes to the ten largest clones. The sample holds many counts of this clonotype. Its binding antigen is unknown. Base quality data are lacking; no much larger clone is found one base away. Reading from cysteine to phenylalanine, the CDR3 counts 13 amino acids. Of the read, only the CDR3 DNA is kept; its 39 bases are in frame from base 1. At the junction V is shortened by 2 bases and J by 10 bases, with 12 bases in between. From the germline V gene, CDR1 is MNHEY and CDR2 is SVGAGI.

The source was PBMCs from the stem cell graft donor, collected from the stem cell graft. The chain uses TRBV6-5 and TRBJ2-1, with no D gene named confidently. The sequence came from a human donor who donated a stem cell graft to a child with acute lymphoblastic leukemia. The CDR3: CASSYMSGREQFF. In nucleotide form, the sequence is TGTGCCAGCAGTTACATGTCCGGGCGAGAGCAGTTCTTC.